Shown below are 2 T cell receptor beta chains from a single sample sequenced in a study of PD-1 blockade in classical Hodgkin lymphoma. The repertoire was sequenced with immunoSEQ multiplex PCR; TCRdb's copy has only in-frame clones and lacks some. The profile shows approximately 28,000 clones, 65% to 80% of them singletons. The time point here: cycle 4 day 1 (C4D1), after about 6 weeks of nivolumab. All patients relapsed after autologous stem cell transplantation, and brentuximab vedotin exposure varied. Negative selection with magnetic separation was used to purify CD4+ T cells from thawed PBMCs. The sample in question was CD4+ T cells from blood, obtained before the fourth cycle of nivolumab. These receptors originate from a human donor with classical Hodgkin lymphoma.

This rearrangement joins TRBV6-6 to TRBJ2-7, with 7 bases lining up with TRBD1. The CDR3 length is 13 residues. Germline CDR1 and CDR2: MNHNY and SVGAGI (reference sequence). Trimming at V came to 10 bases and at J to 2 bases, leaving 8 bases not matched to a gene. The CDR3: CAIRSGQTYEQYF. CDR3 coding DNA: TGTGCCATTAGATCGGGACAGACCTACGAGCAGTACTTC.

This clone has a handful of counts. V and J are TRBV6-6 and TRBJ1-5; a possible D gene is TRBD1 (5 bases). From germline, CDR1 is MNHNY and CDR2 SVGAGI (reference sequence). The CDR3 runs 13 residues. Trimming removed 2 bases from V and 6 bases from J, with 8 bases in between. DNA for the CDR3: TGTGCCAGCAGTTACAGGGGTTCTCAGCCCCAGCATTTT. It codes for CASSYRGSQPQHF.